This T cell receptor (beta chain) was sequenced in a study of cytomegalovirus exposure and HLA in healthy donors. About the research overall: Of approximately 400 genotyped donors, approximately 80% clustered with self-reported Caucasian donors. Overall study results and limits: Earlier analysis yielded a pattern in which most TCR beta V segments were productive about 87% or about 30% of the time. Rates of TCR association differed by HLA locus in a later analysis, with DRB1 highest and HLA-C lowest. The Asian-associated ancestry cluster reportedly had fewer N-insertions than the approximately 690-donor mean in a later analysis.

PCR amplification relied on 60 Vbeta primers (plus 13 Jbeta primers). Sequenced by immunoSEQ multiplex PCR; TCRdb stores in-frame clones only, minus some. The repertoire holds roughly 140,000 clones, with about 84% as singletons. Germline CDR1 is SEHNR and CDR2 is FQNEAQ (reference sequence). This CDR3 comprises 17 residues. The V gene lost 5 bases and the J gene lost 4 bases, with 23 bases spanning the gap. In regard to this clone: Its target is not known.

The chain is built from TRBV7-9 and TRBJ1-2, with D unresolved. This sequence originates from a woman aged 18-29 years in good health and CMV-seropositive. The source material was PBMCs. The CDR3 region is CASSPYGGSGSSYGYTF. For the CDR3, the DNA is TGTGCCAGCAGCCCTTATGGAGGGTCGGGATCTTCCTATGGCTACACCTTC.